This T cell receptor beta chain was captured in a study of T cells in Graves' hyperthyroidism and ophthalmopathy. CDR1 is DFQATT, CDR2 SNEGSKA, per germline (reference sequence). CDR3 length equals 14 residues. The junction had 7 bases not matched to a gene; V was cut back by 6 bases and J by 2 bases. Amplified TCR beta CDR3 regions derived from RNA transcripts. First-round RT-PCR of the TCR CDR3 relied on the HTBI primer set. TCRdb called the multiplex PCR reads again in MiXCR, with one record for every CDR3 protein. Of more than 300,000 distinct CDR3 sequences listed, approximately 18% were seen once; the top ten hold about 38%.

The chain combines TRBV20-1 with TRBJ1-5; 7 bases map to TRBD1. The origin of this receptor is a man aged 18-30 years with Graves' ophthalmopathy. The source material was blood. CDR3 bases: TGCAGTGCGTCACCCGGACAGGGCAATCAGCCCCAGCATTTT. Translated, it gives CSASPGQGNQPQHF.